Shown below are 22 T cell receptor beta chains from a single sample sequenced in a study of blood T cell repertoires in COVID-19. The method was immunoSEQ multiplex PCR; TCRdb's version includes in-frame clones alone and lacks a portion of them. The sample holds 150,000 or so clones; about four fifths are singletons and the top ten take almost 8.5%. The sequenced sample consisted of peripheral blood. These receptors originate from a woman in her 70s with acute or convalescent COVID-19.

The chain carries TRBV28 and TRBJ2-5; 9 bases are shared with TRBD1. This CDR3 contains 14 residues. Germline V gene data show CDR1 as MDHEN and CDR2 as SYDVKM. CDR3 DNA sequence: TGTGCGACCCGACAGGGGGTGAGGTTAAGGGCCCAGTACTTC. As protein: CATRQGVRLRAQYF.

This clone was counted between two and nine times. The genes are TRBV4-2 and TRBJ2-7, with a possible D match to TRBD2 (6 bases). Germline lookup yields CDR1 LGHNA and CDR2 YNFKEQ. This CDR3 is 17 amino acids long. With 4 bases removed from V and 2 bases from J, the gap between germline ends came to 21 bases. The CDR3 DNA follows: TGTGCCAGCAGCCCCCGAGTTGTGGCGGGGAATACCTACGAGCAGTACTTC. Amino acids: CASSPRVVAGNTYEQYF.

V gene TRBV7-2 combines with J gene TRBJ1-2; the D is unclear. The V end was cut by 1 base, the J end by 4 bases, with 16 bases between. Germline V CDR1 and CDR2: SGHTA, FQGNSA. The CDR3 runs to 16 residues. In DNA form, the CDR3 reads TGTGCCAGCAGCTTAGGAGTGGGTTCAACTATCTATGGCTACACCTTC. It translates to CASSLGVGSTIYGYTF. The variable domain in full, with the rest retrieved from reference TRBV7-2 and TRBJ1-2, is GAGVSQSPSNKVTEKGKDVELRCDPISGHTALYWYRQSLGQGLEFLIYFQGNSAPDKSGLPSDRFSAERTGGSVSTLTIQRTQQEDSAVYLCASSLGVGSTIYGYTFGSGTRLTVV.

The gene calls are TRBV27 and TRBJ1-6; 9 nucleotides match TRBD1. The germline V gene has CDR1 MNHEY and CDR2 SMNVEV (reference sequence). This CDR3 has 15 amino acids. The ends lost 2 bases at V and 10 bases at J; junction bases unmatched: 6. The CDR3 region is CASSLVGQGQSPLHF. Written as DNA, the CDR3 is TGTGCCAGCAGTTTAGTAGGACAGGGGCAGTCACCCCTCCACTTT.

J is TRBJ2-3 and V is TRBV5-1; D possibly corresponds to TRBD2 (7 bases). The germline CDR1 and CDR2 sequences are SGHRS and YFSETQ. The CDR3 length is 17 residues. Trimming removed 4 bases at V and 0 bases at J, with 18 bases between. This CDR3 reads CASSAVYAGASTDTQYF. The DNA for the CDR3 is TGCGCCAGCAGCGCGGTCTACGCGGGGGCTAGCACAGATACGCAGTATTTT.

In this sample, this clone turned up once. The rearrangement joins TRBV6-2 or TRBV6-3 to TRBJ1-5; 10 bases map to TRBD1. The V gene end was trimmed by 6 bases and the J gene end by 8 bases; junction bases not matched to a gene: 10. The CDR3 contains 15 residues. Germline V gives CDR1 MNHEY, CDR2 SVGEGT. Here the CDR3 DNA reads TGTGCCAGCAGCCTACCGGGACAGGGGCGGGAGCCCCAGCATTTT. The encoded protein is CASSLPGQGREPQHF.

V is TRBV12-3 or TRBV12-4 and J is TRBJ2-5; D gene ambiguous. The CDR3 is 13 residues long. V was clipped by 3 bases and J by 3 bases, with 8 bases between them. This CDR3 is CASSFMSEETQYF. CDR3 sequence (DNA): TGTGCCAGCAGTTTTATGAGCGAAGAGACCCAGTACTTC.

The chain joins TRBV29-1 to TRBJ2-1, with a possible D match to TRBD1 (7 bases). The germline gives CDR1 SQVTM, CDR2 ANQGSEA. This CDR3 has 13 amino acids. Trimming shortened V by 3 bases and J by 9 bases, and 15 bases separated the two germline ends. CDR3 in DNA: TGCAGCGTTGATCCACAGGGGAGGATTGAGCAGTTCTTC. Its protein product is CSVDPQGRIEQFF.

The gene calls are TRBV20-1 and TRBJ1-4; possible D gene TRBD1, 6 bases. The CDR3 covers 17 residues. The V end was cut by 3 bases, the J end by 7 bases, with 24 bases between. Germline CDR1 DFQATT, CDR2 SNEGSKA (reference sequence). CDR3 DNA sequence: TGCAGTGCTAGTGGGGGGCCCCACGACTCTTCGGGTGAAAAACTGTTTTTT. It yields the protein CSASGGPHDSSGEKLFF.

The chain links TRBV7-8 to TRBJ2-7; 7 bases fit TRBD1. Per the germline V gene, CDR1 is SGHVS and CDR2 is FQNEAQ. The CDR3 spans 14 residues. Trimming cost V 4 bases and J 4 bases; bases outside gene matches: 7. CDR3 nucleotide sequence: TGTGCCAGCAGCTCCTGGACAGGCCCATACGAGCAGTACTTC. Its translation is CASSSWTGPYEQYF. Using reference TRBV7-8 and TRBJ2-7 for the parts outside the CDR3, the full variable domain is GAGVSQSPRYKVAKRGQDVALRCDPISGHVSLFWYQQALGQGPEFLTYFQNEAQLDKSGLPSDRFFAERPEGSVSTLKIQRTQQEDSAVYLCASSSWTGPYEQYFGPGTRLTVT.

This clone was counted only a few times. The V call is TRBV19, the J call TRBJ1-5, with 7 bases that match TRBD1. The CDR3 covers 16 residues. V lost 9 bases and J lost 7; bases outside the gene matches: 18. Germline lookup yields CDR1 LNHDA and CDR2 SQIVND (reference sequence). The CDR3: CASTPHEGQRWQPQHF. DNA for the CDR3: TGTGCCAGCACACCCCATGAGGGACAGAGATGGCAGCCCCAGCATTTT.

The J gene is TRBJ1-2, the V gene TRBV3-1 (or the pseudogene TRBV3-2); D call uncertain. The V and J ends lost 3 bases and 0 bases respectively, with 11 bases between them. Germline V CDR1 and CDR2: LGHDT, YNNKEL (reference sequence). CDR3 length: 15 residues. The chain's CDR3 is CASSHLALANYGYTF. DNA for the CDR3: TGTGCCAGCAGCCACCTGGCCCTAGCTAACTATGGCTACACCTTC.

The chain has TRBV5-1 and TRBJ2-3; TRBD1 matches 7 bases. CDR1 is SGHRS, CDR2 YFSETQ, per germline. V dropped 4 bases and J dropped 7; count of bases not matched to a gene: 12. The CDR3 contains 15 residues. The DNA for the CDR3 is TGCGCCAGCAGCCGATCATATGGACAGGACAATACGCAGTATTTT. Encoded protein: CASSRSYGQDNTQYF.

V is TRBV9 and J is TRBJ1-6; D is possibly TRBD1 (6 bases). Per the germline V gene, CDR1 is SGDLS and CDR2 is YYNGEE. This CDR3 has 12 residues. V lost 1 base and J lost 10, with 6 bases in between. This CDR3 is CASSVTGSPLHF. Here the CDR3 DNA reads TGTGCCAGCAGCGTAACAGGGTCACCCCTCCACTTT.

The CDR3 is CASTGTSGGSSYNEQFF. Written as DNA, the CDR3 is TGTGCCAGCACCGGGACTAGCGGGGGGAGCTCCTACAATGAGCAGTTCTTC. The chain combines TRBV27 with TRBJ2-1; 15 nucleotides match TRBD2. V shed 7 bases and J 0 bases; nucleotides not matched to a gene: 4. The germline V gene has CDR1 MNHEY and CDR2 SMNVEV (reference sequence). This CDR3 region has 17 residues.

This chain connects TRBV5-1 to TRBJ2-1; D unclear. The CDR3 is 15 residues long. V gave up 3 bases and J gave up 6 bases, with 16 bases separating them. CDR1 and CDR2 from the germline V gene are SGHRS and YFSETQ. The CDR3 DNA reads TGCGCCAGCAGCTGGCAAGATGCAGCGTCCAATGAGCAGTTCTTC. Translating it yields CASSWQDAASNEQFF.

This clone was recorded only once. The chain recombines TRBV28 with TRBJ2-1, with 10 bases aligning to TRBD1. Germline V gives CDR1 MDHEN, CDR2 SYDVKM. The CDR3 consists of 15 residues. Unmatched junction bases numbered 4, after V lost 6 bases and J lost 2 bases. The CDR3 protein is CASRRDRGTYNEQFF. The CDR3, as DNA: TGTGCCAGCAGAAGGGACAGGGGCACCTACAATGAGCAGTTCTTC.

In this sample, this clone turned up a few times. The chain is built from TRBV27 and TRBJ1-6; 10 bases are shared with TRBD1. The germline CDR1 and CDR2 sequences are MNHEY and SMNVEV (reference sequence). The CDR3 sequence is 15 residues long. The V segment lost 6 bases and the J segment 4 bases; nucleotides outside the gene matches: 3. CDR3 protein: CASSRDRGYNSPLHF. CDR3 sequence (DNA): TGTGCCAGCAGCCGGGACAGGGGATATAATTCACCCCTCCACTTT.

The rearrangement links TRBV19 to TRBJ2-5; 8 bases match TRBD2. The junction had 7 bases not matched to a gene; V was cut back by 5 bases and J by 2 bases. The CDR3 contains 15 residues. Germline V gene lookup returns CDR1 LNHDA and CDR2 SQIVND (reference sequence). CDR3 sequence reads: CASSPARGGQETQYF. Written as DNA, the CDR3 is TGTGCCAGTAGTCCTGCTCGGGGGGGTCAAGAGACCCAGTACTTC.

The genes are TRBV5-1 and TRBJ1-2; TRBD1 matches at 9 bases. V shed 2 bases and J 2 bases; nucleotides not matched to a gene: 7. The CDR3 is 16 residues long. Germline CDR1 and CDR2: SGHRS and YFSETQ. CDR3 in DNA: TGCGCCAGCAGCTTTGGGACCGGGACAGGGAACTATGGCTACACCTTC. Amino acids: CASSFGTGTGNYGYTF. Using reference TRBV5-1 and TRBJ1-2 for the parts outside the CDR3, the full variable domain is KAGVTQTPRYLIKTRGQQVTLSCSPISGHRSVSWYQQTPGQGLQFLFEYFSETQRNKGNFPGRFSGRQFSNSRSEMNVSTLELGDSALYLCASSFGTGTGNYGYTFGSGTRLTVV.

This clone came up a few times. This chain connects TRBV29-1 to TRBJ2-6; the match to TRBD1 covers 11 bases. Germline CDR1 reads SQVTM; CDR2 reads ANQGSEA. This CDR3 comprises 19 residues. Trimming cost V 0 bases and J 1 base; bases outside gene matches: 8. CDR3 loop: CSVEDLLGQGASGANVLTF. For the CDR3, the DNA is TGCAGCGTTGAAGATCTTCTCGGACAGGGGGCGTCTGGGGCCAACGTCCTGACTTTC.

This chain links TRBV25-1 with TRBJ2-7; perhaps TRBD1 as D (5 bases). This CDR3 has 14 amino acids. Germline loops: CDR1 MGHDK, CDR2 SYGVNS. The ends were cut back, 5 bases at V and 3 bases at J, with 14 bases in the middle. CDR3 nucleotides: TGTGCCAGCAGTTCTCCTCAGGGTATCTACGAGCAGTACTTC. Translated, it gives CASSSPQGIYEQYF.